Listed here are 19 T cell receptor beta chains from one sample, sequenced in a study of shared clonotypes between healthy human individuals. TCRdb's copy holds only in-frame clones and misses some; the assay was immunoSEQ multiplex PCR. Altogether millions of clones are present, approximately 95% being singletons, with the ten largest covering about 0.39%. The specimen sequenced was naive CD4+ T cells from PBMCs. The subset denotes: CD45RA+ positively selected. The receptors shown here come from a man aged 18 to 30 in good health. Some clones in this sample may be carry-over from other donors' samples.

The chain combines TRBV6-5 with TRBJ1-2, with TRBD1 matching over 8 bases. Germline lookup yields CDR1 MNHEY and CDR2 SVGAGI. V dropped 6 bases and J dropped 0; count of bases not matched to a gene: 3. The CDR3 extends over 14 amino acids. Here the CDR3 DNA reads TGTGCCAGCAGGGAGACAGGGGCTAACTATGGCTACACCTTC. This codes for CASRETGANYGYTF.

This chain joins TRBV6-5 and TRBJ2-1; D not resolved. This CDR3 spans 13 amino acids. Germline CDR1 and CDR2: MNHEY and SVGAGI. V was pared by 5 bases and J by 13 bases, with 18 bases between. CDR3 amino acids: CASSPTVFSVQFF. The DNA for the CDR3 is TGTGCCAGCAGTCCCACCGTCTTTAGTGTCCAGTTCTTC.

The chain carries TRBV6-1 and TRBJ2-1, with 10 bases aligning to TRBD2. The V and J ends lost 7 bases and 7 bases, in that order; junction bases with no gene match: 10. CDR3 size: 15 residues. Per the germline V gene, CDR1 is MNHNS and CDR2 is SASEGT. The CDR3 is CASISTSGTVNEQFF. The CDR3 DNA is TGTGCCAGCATATCCACTAGCGGGACGGTAAATGAGCAGTTCTTC.

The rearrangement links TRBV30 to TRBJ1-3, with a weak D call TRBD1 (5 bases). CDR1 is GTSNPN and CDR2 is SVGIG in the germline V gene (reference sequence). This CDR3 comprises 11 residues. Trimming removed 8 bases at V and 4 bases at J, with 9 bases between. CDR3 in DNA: TGTGCCAGGGGTGCCGGAAACACCATATATTTT. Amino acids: CARGAGNTIYF.

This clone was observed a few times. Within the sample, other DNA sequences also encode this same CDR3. This chain's CDR3 is CAISGDRVNTEAFF. The CDR3 bases are TGTGCCATCAGTGGGGACAGAGTGAACACTGAAGCTTTCTTT. The rearrangement uses TRBV10-3 and TRBJ1-1; TRBD1 aligns across 7 bases. CDR1 and CDR2 (germline): ENHRY, SYGVKD. There are 14 residues in the CDR3. V shed 4 bases and J 0 bases; nucleotides not matched to a gene: 2.

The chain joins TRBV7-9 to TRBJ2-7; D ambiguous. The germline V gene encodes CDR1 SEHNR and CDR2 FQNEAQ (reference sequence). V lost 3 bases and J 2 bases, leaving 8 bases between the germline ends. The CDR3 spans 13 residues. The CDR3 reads CASSLGSAYEQYF. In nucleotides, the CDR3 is TGTGCCAGCAGCTTGGGGTCCGCCTACGAGCAGTACTTC.

CDR3 loop: CASTAQGSGQPQHF. As DNA, the CDR3 is TGTGCCAGCACTGCACAGGGATCGGGTCAGCCCCAGCATTTT. V is TRBV2 and J is TRBJ1-5; the D gene is possibly TRBD1 (6 bases). V dropped 7 bases and J dropped 6 bases, with 16 bases sitting between them. This CDR3 comprises 14 residues. Germline CDR1 is SNHLY and CDR2 is FYNNEI.

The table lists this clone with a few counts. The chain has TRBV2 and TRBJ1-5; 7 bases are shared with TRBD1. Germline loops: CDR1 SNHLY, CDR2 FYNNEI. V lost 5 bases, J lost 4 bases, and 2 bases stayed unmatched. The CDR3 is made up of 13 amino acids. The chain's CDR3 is CASSIQGNQPQHF. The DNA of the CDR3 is TGTGCCAGCAGTATACAGGGGAATCAGCCCCAGCATTTT.

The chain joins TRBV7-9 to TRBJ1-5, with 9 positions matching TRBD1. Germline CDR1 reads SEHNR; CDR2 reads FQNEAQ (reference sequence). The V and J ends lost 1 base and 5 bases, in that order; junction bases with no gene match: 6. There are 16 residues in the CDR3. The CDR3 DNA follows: TGTGCCAGCAGCTTAGGACGGGACAGGGCCGATCAGCCCCAGCATTTT. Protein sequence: CASSLGRDRADQPQHF.

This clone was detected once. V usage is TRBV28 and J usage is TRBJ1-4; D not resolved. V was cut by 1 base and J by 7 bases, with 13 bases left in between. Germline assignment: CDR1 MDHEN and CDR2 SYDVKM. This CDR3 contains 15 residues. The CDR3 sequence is CASSLSKHWGEKLFF. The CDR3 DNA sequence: TGTGCCAGCAGTTTATCGAAGCATTGGGGTGAAAAACTGTTTTTT.

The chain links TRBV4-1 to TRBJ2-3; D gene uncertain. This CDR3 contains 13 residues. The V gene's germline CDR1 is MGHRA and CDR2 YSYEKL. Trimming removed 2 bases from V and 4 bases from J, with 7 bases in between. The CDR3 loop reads CASSQPAADTQYF. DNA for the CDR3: TGCGCCAGCAGCCAACCAGCTGCAGATACGCAGTATTTT.

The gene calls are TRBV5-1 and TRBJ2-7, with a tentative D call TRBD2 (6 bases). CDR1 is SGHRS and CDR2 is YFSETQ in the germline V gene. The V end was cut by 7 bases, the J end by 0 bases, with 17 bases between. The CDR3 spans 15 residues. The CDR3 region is CASGPGTADSYEQYF. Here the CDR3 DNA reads TGCGCCAGCGGCCCCGGGACTGCAGACTCCTACGAGCAGTACTTC.

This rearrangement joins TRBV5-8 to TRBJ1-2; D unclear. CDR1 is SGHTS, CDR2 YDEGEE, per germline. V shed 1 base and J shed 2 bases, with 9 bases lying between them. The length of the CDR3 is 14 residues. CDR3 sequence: CASSLKDWNYGYTF. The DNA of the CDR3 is TGTGCCAGCAGCTTGAAAGACTGGAACTATGGCTACACCTTC.

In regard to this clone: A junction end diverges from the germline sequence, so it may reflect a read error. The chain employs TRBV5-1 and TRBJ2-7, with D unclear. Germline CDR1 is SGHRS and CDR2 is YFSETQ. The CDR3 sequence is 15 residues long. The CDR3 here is CASSLSAADPTSIGF. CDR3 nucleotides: TGCGCCAGCAGCTTGTCGGCAGCCGACCCTACGAGCATCGGCTTC.

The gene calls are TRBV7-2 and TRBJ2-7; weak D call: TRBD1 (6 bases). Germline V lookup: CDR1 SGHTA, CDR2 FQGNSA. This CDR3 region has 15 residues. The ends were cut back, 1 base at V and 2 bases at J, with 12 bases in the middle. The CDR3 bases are TGTGCCAGCAGCTTAGTGGGGACAAATGCCTACGAGCAGTACTTC. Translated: CASSLVGTNAYEQYF.

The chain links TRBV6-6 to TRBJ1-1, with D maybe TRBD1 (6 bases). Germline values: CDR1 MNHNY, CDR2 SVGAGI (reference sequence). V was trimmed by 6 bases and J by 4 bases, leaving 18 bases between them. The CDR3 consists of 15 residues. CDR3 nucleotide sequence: TGTGCCAGCAGCCCACCTCGTACAGGGAGCACTGAAGCTTTCTTT. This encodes CASSPPRTGSTEAFF.

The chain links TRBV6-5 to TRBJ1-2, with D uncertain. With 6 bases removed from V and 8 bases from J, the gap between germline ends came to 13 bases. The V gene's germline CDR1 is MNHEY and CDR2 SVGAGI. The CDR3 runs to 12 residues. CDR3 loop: CASSPINGGYTF. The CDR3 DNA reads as TGTGCCAGCAGCCCCATAAACGGAGGCTACACCTTC.

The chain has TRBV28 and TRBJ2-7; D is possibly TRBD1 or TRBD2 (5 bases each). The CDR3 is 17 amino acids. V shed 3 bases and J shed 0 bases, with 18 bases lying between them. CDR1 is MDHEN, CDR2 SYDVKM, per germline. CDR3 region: CASSFPGTLRGSYEQYF. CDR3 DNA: TGTGCCAGCAGTTTTCCCGGGACGCTGAGGGGCTCCTACGAGCAGTACTTC.

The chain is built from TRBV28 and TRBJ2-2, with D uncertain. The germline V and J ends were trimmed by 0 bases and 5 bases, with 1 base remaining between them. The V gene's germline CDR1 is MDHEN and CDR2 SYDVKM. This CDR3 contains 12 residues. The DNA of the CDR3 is TGTGCCAGCAGTTTATGGACCGGGGAGCTGTTTTTT. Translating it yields CASSLWTGELFF.